This TCR beta chain was retrieved from a study of graft-versus-host responses after intestinal transplantation. Assay used: immunoSEQ multiplex PCR; TCRdb lists only in-frame clones, some missing. The sample consists of roughly 13,000 clones, under 40% of them appearing once. Trimming took 3 bases from V and 7 from J; bases not matched to a gene: 10. The length of the CDR3 is 16 residues. Germline values: CDR1 SGHVS, CDR2 FQNEAQ. Study results and caveats: GvH clones turned up in recipient marrow; some had shown up first in ileum or blood.

Irradiated, violet-dye-labeled stimulators (roughly 200,000) were plated alongside roughly 200,000 CFSE-labeled responders. The chain combines TRBV7-8 with TRBJ2-1; the match to TRBD2 covers 9 bases. The receptor was derived from a human patient who received an intestinal transplant. The sequences come from alloreactive CD8+ T cells from a mixed lymphocyte reaction culture, collected before intestinal transplant. Stated subset: CFSE-low proliferating T cells sorted from roughly 6-day pre-transplant mixed lymphocyte reaction (GvH or HvG direction). CDR3 amino acids: CASSFSSRGGRNEQFF. The CDR3 DNA reads TGTGCCAGCAGCTTTTCCTCGCGGGGGGGCAGGAATGAGCAGTTCTTC.